This section outlines one T cell receptor beta chain sequence together with its context. There were only Caucasian adults among the donors, and all lived in Nashville, Tennessee. Trimming removed 2 bases at V and 5 bases at J, with 9 bases between. The germline V gene has CDR1 WSHSY and CDR2 SAAADI. This CDR3 has 13 residues. The data are from a study of shared clonotypes between healthy human individuals. In the authors' workflow: ImmunoSEQ output lacked quality scores and full-length reads, limiting matched filtering. TCRdb's copy holds only in-frame clones and misses some; the assay was immunoSEQ multiplex PCR. The D gene and trimming were derived from the DNA, and the V and J assignments and clone size from that table. The sample records fewer than 550,000 clones, approximately 79% being singletons.

The TCR was taken from a woman aged 40-49 years in good health. Some clones in this sample may be carry-over from other donors' samples. The rearrangement links TRBV10-2 to TRBJ1-2, with D possibly TRBD1 on 5 matching bases. Material: PBMCs. In DNA form, the CDR3 reads TGCGCCAGCAGTGAGACGGGACCGTATGGCTACACCTTC. Its translation is CASSETGPYGYTF.